This TCR beta chain came from a study of T cells in localized non-small cell lung cancer. General study findings and limits: Among blood samples, higher T cell density accompanied longer overall survival. Researchers found a median approximately 55 of the top 100 tumor clones in adjacent lung.

TCRdb's copy holds only in-frame clones and misses some; the assay was immunoSEQ multiplex PCR. This table has 20,000 to 25,000 clones, approximately 90% appearing once. A word on this clone: What it binds is unknown.

Per germline, CDR1 SGHDT and CDR2 YYEEEE. The junction had 7 bases not matched to a gene; V was cut back by 4 bases and J by 4 bases. This CDR3 is 15 amino acids long. This clonotype was sampled from a man between 35 and 75 years old with stage II lung adenocarcinoma. The sample consisted of PBMCs, taken before any cancer treatment. The chain joins TRBV5-6 to TRBJ1-3; 8 nucleotides agree with TRBD1. Written as DNA, the CDR3 is TGTGCCAGCAGCGGGTGGACAGGGTACGGAAACACCATATATTTT. Amino acids: CASSGWTGYGNTIYF.